This TCR beta chain is from a study of T cell repertoires in cytomegalovirus infection. Study in general: Both recently identified HLA-C-restricted and well-studied HLA-B-restricted CMV epitopes were used in the study. Shared public TCR beta signatures pointed to both CMV infection and a matching HLA type.

Using its own MiXCR run on the reads, TCRdb lists one record per CDR3 protein. The sample has hundreds of thousands of distinct CDR3 sequences; less than 35% are singletons. Trimming left V 1 base short and J 7 bases short, with 8 bases between. CDR1 is SGHVS, CDR2 FQNEAQ, per germline. The CDR3 runs to 13 residues. This clonotype was counted between two and nine times. Its target is unknown. J is TRBJ2-1 and V is TRBV7-8; D perhaps matches TRBD1 (6 bases). The sequencing used cultured CD8+ T cells from PBMCs, collected from culture after CMV antigen stimulation. The sequence derives from a human donor in good health (CMV status not recorded). Some clones in this sample may be carry-over from other donors' samples. CDR3 protein: CASSLGQANEQFF. Written as DNA, the CDR3 is TGTGCCAGCAGCTTAGGACAGGCTAATGAGCAGTTCTTC.